This T cell receptor beta chain was profiled in a study of molecular identifiers for immune sequencing clone quantification. TCRdb ran MiXCR on the PCR reads and lists one entry per CDR3 protein. The sample contains about 300,000 distinct CDR3 sequences, about a fifth of which appear only once. As concerns this clonotype: A much larger clone lies one base from this, so it may be a read error. The conserved phenylalanine or tryptophan normally closing the CDR3 is absent here, so this likely arose from a read error.

This CDR3 has 13 residues. Trimming shortened V by 4 bases and J by 8 bases, and 14 bases separated the two germline ends. The chain is built from TRBV12-3 or TRBV12-4 and TRBJ1-2; weak D call: TRBD1 (5 bases). Specimen: naive CD8+ T cells from blood, with Jurkat cell RNA spiked in. Stated subset: FACS-sorted CD8+CD4-CCR7+CD45RA+ naive T cells. This TCR was sampled from a human donor in good health. Some libraries in this study had Jurkat cell RNA spiked in. The CDR3 loop reads CASSSQGTGGYTV. The CDR3 DNA follows: TGTGCCAGCAGTTCCCAGGGTACGGGGGGCTACACCGTC.